What follows describes a single TCR beta chain. Antigen specificity is unknown. This specimen belongs to a study of T cell responses to AZD1222 COVID-19 vaccine. Findings of the study overall: Among vaccine-associated CD4 TCRs, coverage spanned spike, with dominance at 160-218 and 743-854. White British people made up most donors, females outnumbered males, and clonal diversity was possibly underestimated. In the spike-specific TCR repertoire, nearly half reportedly target unmutated variant regions.

From germline, CDR1 is LNHDA and CDR2 SQIVND (reference sequence). The V and J ends lost 7 bases and 10 bases respectively, with 20 bases between them. This CDR3 is built from 14 residues. Assay used: immunoSEQ multiplex PCR; TCRdb lists only in-frame clones, some missing. This sample has about 99,000 clones; around 91% occur once, and the top ten carry around 45%. This clonotype was sampled from an adult in good health. The rearrangement joins TRBV19 to TRBJ2-1; TRBD1 or TRBD2 may be the D gene (5 bases each). Specimen: peripheral blood, collected on day 0 of AZD1222 vaccination. The CDR3 spells CASTPGAATGEQFF. In DNA form, the CDR3 reads TGTGCCAGTACCCCAGGAGCGGCTACAGGCGAGCAGTTCTTC. Looking up the rest from reference TRBV19 and TRBJ2-1 gives the full variable domain: DGGITQSPKYLFRKEGQNVTLSCEQNLNHDAMYWYRQDPGQGLRLIYYSQIVNDFQKGDIAEGYSVSREKKESFPLTVTSAQKNPTAFYLCASTPGAATGEQFFGPGTRLTVL.